What follows are 19 T cell receptor beta chains derived from one specimen sequenced in a study of blood T cell repertoires in COVID-19. The repertoire was sequenced with immunoSEQ multiplex PCR; TCRdb's copy has only in-frame clones and lacks some. The sample lists about 330,000 clones, roughly 88% occurring once. The source material was peripheral blood. Receptor source: a woman in her fifties or sixties with active or convalescent COVID-19.

The V and J genes are TRBV19 and TRBJ1-2; D gene unclear. CDR3 length: 12 residues. The germline gives CDR1 LNHDA, CDR2 SQIVND (reference sequence). Trimming removed 7 bases at V and 8 bases at J, with 14 bases between. CDR3 bases: TGTGCCAGTATGAGGTCCCCGGGAGGCTACACCTTC. It yields the protein CASMRSPGGYTF.

The chain couples TRBV7-9 to TRBJ1-4; 12 bases map to TRBD1. Germline loops: CDR1 SEHNR, CDR2 FQNEAQ (reference sequence). The V segment lost 5 bases and the J segment 6 bases; nucleotides outside the gene matches: 10. The CDR3 consists of 17 residues. DNA of the CDR3: TGTGCCAGCAGCAGACCGGGACAGGGGGCGCCGGATGAAAAACTGTTTTTT. It encodes CASSRPGQGAPDEKLFF.

The V gene is TRBV11-3, the J gene TRBJ2-3, with 12 bases identical to TRBD1. This CDR3 has 16 residues. J gave up 6 bases and V 1 base, and 5 bases lay outside the gene matches. Per the germline V gene, CDR1 is SGHNT and CDR2 is YENEEA. The CDR3 loop is CASSLGGTGGKDTQYF. The CDR3 bases are TGTGCCAGCAGCTTAGGTGGGACAGGGGGCAAGGATACGCAGTATTTT.

The chain links TRBV6-2 or TRBV6-3 to TRBJ2-7, with 9 bases matching TRBD1. This CDR3 contains 13 residues. J was trimmed by 4 bases and V by 4 bases; bases with no gene match: 2. Per the germline V gene, CDR1 is MNHEY and CDR2 is SVGEGT. The CDR3: CASSLGQGYEQYF. Here the CDR3 DNA reads TGTGCCAGCAGTTTGGGACAGGGATACGAGCAGTACTTC.

The V gene is TRBV27, the J gene TRBJ1-2, with 7 nucleotides matching TRBD1. Germline V CDR1 and CDR2: MNHEY, SMNVEV (reference sequence). V was pared by 7 bases and J by 0 bases, with 8 bases of the junction left unmatched. The CDR3 consists of 15 residues. In DNA form, the CDR3 reads TGTGCCAGCACCTATTCGACAGGGACTAACTATGGCTACACCTTC. As protein: CASTYSTGTNYGYTF.

The chain combines TRBV30 with TRBJ1-5; tentatively, D is TRBD1 (5 bases). CDR1 and CDR2 (germline): GTSNPN, SVGIG (reference sequence). The CDR3 is 15 amino acids. Trimming cost V 2 bases and J 4 bases, with 15 bases left between them. CDR3 bases: TGTGCCTGGAGTTTACGGGGGGGTCTTAATCAGCCCCAGCATTTT. It codes for CAWSLRGGLNQPQHF.

The chain links TRBV28 to TRBJ2-3; D is possibly TRBD1 (6 bases). Looked up from germline, CDR1 is MDHEN and CDR2 is SYDVKM. The CDR3 is 16 residues long. The V and J ends lost 2 bases and 1 base respectively, with 13 bases between them. The CDR3 nucleotides read TGTGCCAGCAGTTTACCCCGACAGGCTGGCACAGATACGCAGTATTTT. Protein: CASSLPRQAGTDTQYF.

The chain carries TRBV27 and TRBJ2-2; 9 nucleotides match TRBD2. This CDR3 has 16 amino acids. The V segment lost 6 bases and the J segment 4 bases; nucleotides outside the gene matches: 9. Germline V gene sequence: CDR1 MNHEY, CDR2 SMNVEV (reference sequence). Written as DNA, the CDR3 is TGTGCCAGCAGATTCCGTAGCGGGAGCGGCACCGGGGAGCTGTTTTTT. Protein sequence: CASRFRSGSGTGELFF.

This chain joins TRBV6-2 or TRBV6-3 and TRBJ1-1, with TRBD1 as a possible D gene (5 bases). V shed 6 bases and J shed 5 bases, with 19 bases lying between them. The CDR3 is made up of 15 amino acids. Germline V gene lookup returns CDR1 MNHEY and CDR2 SVGEGT. The CDR3 sequence: CASSNWGDRGTEAFF. For the CDR3, the DNA is TGTGCCAGCAGCAACTGGGGGGACCGGGGAACTGAAGCTTTCTTT.

This chain joins TRBV6-2 or TRBV6-3 and TRBJ1-3; 8 bases are a match to TRBD1. This CDR3 is built from 15 residues. After removal of 6 bases from V and 5 bases from J, the junction contained 9 bases not matched to a gene. Looked up from germline, CDR1 is MNHEY and CDR2 is SVGEGT. CDR3 region: CASSNTGGPRNTIYF. The CDR3 DNA follows: TGTGCCAGCAGCAACACAGGGGGTCCGCGAAACACCATATATTTT.

The V and J genes are TRBV7-9 and TRBJ1-1; 11 nucleotides match TRBD1. J was trimmed by 10 bases and V by 4 bases; bases with no gene match: 17. CDR1 and CDR2 from the germline V gene are SEHNR and FQNEAQ (reference sequence). The CDR3 sequence is 17 residues long. CDR3 loop: CASSSAGQGAATWGAFF. The CDR3 DNA reads as TGTGCCAGCAGCTCCGCCGGACAGGGGGCCGCAACTTGGGGAGCTTTCTTT.

This chain connects TRBV5-1 to TRBJ1-2; TRBD1 aligns across 10 bases. Germline V gives CDR1 SGHRS, CDR2 YFSETQ. V lost 4 bases and J lost 6; bases outside the gene matches: 9. There are 15 residues in the CDR3. The CDR3 sequence: CASSKGTTGGHGYTF. For the CDR3, the DNA is TGCGCCAGCAGCAAGGGAACGACAGGGGGCCATGGCTACACCTTC.

This clone was seen only once. This chain connects TRBV7-2 to TRBJ2-7; TRBD2 aligns across 10 bases. J was trimmed by 6 bases and V by 1 base; bases with no gene match: 15. Looked up from germline, CDR1 is SGHTA and CDR2 is FQGNSA. The CDR3 is made up of 18 amino acids. This chain's CDR3 is CASSLEWQGLAGAAEQYF. DNA of the CDR3: TGTGCCAGCAGCTTAGAATGGCAAGGGCTAGCGGGAGCGGCCGAGCAGTACTTC.

This chain connects TRBV6-6 to TRBJ2-7; D perhaps matches TRBD1 (6 bases). Trimming took off 7 bases at V and 2 bases at J, with 15 bases between the two ends. CDR1 and CDR2 from the germline V gene are MNHNY and SVGAGI (reference sequence). There are 14 residues in the CDR3. The CDR3 DNA is TGTGCCAGCAATAAGGGGGACGCCACCTACGAGCAGTACTTC. Amino acids: CASNKGDATYEQYF.

The genes are TRBV5-1 and TRBJ2-1; D is unresolved. This CDR3 comprises 13 residues. Trimming removed 1 base at V and 5 bases at J, with 7 bases between. From germline, CDR1 is SGHRS and CDR2 YFSETQ. CDR3: CASSLLVNNEQFF. The CDR3 DNA reads as TGCGCCAGCAGCTTGTTAGTAAACAATGAGCAGTTCTTC.

J is TRBJ2-3 and V is TRBV11-2, with 8 nucleotides matching TRBD1. V lost 5 bases, J lost 6 bases, and 10 bases stayed unmatched. Germline CDR1 and CDR2: SGHAT and FQNNGV. CDR3 size: 15 residues. The CDR3 protein is CASSPGRQGRDTQYF. The CDR3 nucleotides are TGTGCCAGCAGCCCGGGGCGACAGGGGAGGGATACGCAGTATTTT.

The chain combines TRBV7-2 with TRBJ2-3; tentatively, D is TRBD2 (5 bases). The V gene lost 5 bases and the J gene lost 4 bases, with 13 bases spanning the gap. The germline V gene has CDR1 SGHTA and CDR2 FQGNSA. This CDR3 is built from 14 residues. CDR3 coding DNA: TGTGCCAGCAGCCTGGGGAGCGGACCAGATACGCAGTATTTT. This gives the protein CASSLGSGPDTQYF.

The chain carries TRBV10-3 and TRBJ1-1; D remains ambiguous. The germline V gene has CDR1 ENHRY and CDR2 SYGVKD. With 6 bases removed from V and 3 bases from J, the gap between germline ends came to 5 bases. This CDR3 has 11 amino acids. The CDR3: CAIRGDTEAFF. The CDR3 DNA follows: TGTGCCATCAGAGGAGACACTGAAGCTTTCTTT.

This clone was detected only once. The V gene is TRBV18, the J gene TRBJ1-3; D is unclear. The germline CDR1 and CDR2 sequences are KGHSH and LQKENI. The length of the CDR3 is 14 residues. Trimming took 4 bases from V and 1 from J, leaving 8 bases between them. CDR3: CASSLQKSGNTIYF. In DNA, the CDR3 is TGTGCCAGCTCACTCCAGAAGTCTGGAAACACCATATATTTT.